This passage covers 8 T cell receptor beta chains from one sample sequenced in a study of cytomegalovirus exposure and HLA in healthy donors. PCR amplification relied on 60 Vbeta primers (plus 13 Jbeta primers). Sequencing used immunoSEQ multiplex PCR; TCRdb keeps in-frame clones, though not all of them. The sample records approximately 190,000 clones, roughly 73% being singletons. The sequencing sample was made of PBMCs. Every receptor here comes from a woman under 40 in good health and CMV-seropositive.

This clone occurred once. This chain uses TRBV19 with TRBJ2-7, with D possibly matching TRBD1 (6 bases). The germline V gene has CDR1 LNHDA and CDR2 SQIVND (reference sequence). The V end was cut by 7 bases, the J end by 5 bases, with 24 bases between. The CDR3 consists of 16 residues. DNA of the CDR3: TGTGCCAGTACCTCGACAGGAGGACCTACTACTGACGAGCAGTACTTC. This translates into CASTSTGGPTTDEQYF.

This clone appeared once. This sequence joins TRBV5-1 and TRBJ2-3; 11 bases align to TRBD2. J lost 2 bases, V lost 4 bases, and 3 bases had no gene match. Germline V CDR1 and CDR2: SGHRS, YFSETQ. The CDR3 totals 15 residues. This CDR3 reads CASSISGRVTDTQYF. The CDR3 coding sequence is TGCGCCAGCAGCATTAGCGGGAGGGTCACAGATACGCAGTATTTT.

This chain joins TRBV28 and TRBJ2-1, with D possibly being TRBD2 (6 bases). Trimming removed 6 bases at V and 2 bases at J, with 8 bases between. Per the germline V gene, CDR1 is MDHEN and CDR2 is SYDVKM. The CDR3 sequence is 13 residues long. The CDR3 region has the DNA TGTGCCAGCAGGGAGGGAGCCTACAATGAGCAGTTCTTC. Protein: CASREGAYNEQFF. The variable domain in full, with the rest retrieved from reference TRBV28 and TRBJ2-1, is DVKVTQSSRYLVKRTGEKVFLECVQDMDHENMFWYRQDPGLGLRLIYFSYDVKMKEKGDIPEGYSVSREKKERFSLILESASTNQTSMYLCASREGAYNEQFFGPGTRLTVL.

The rearrangement links TRBV7-2 to TRBJ2-1, with a possible D match to TRBD2 (5 bases). This CDR3 is built from 16 residues. V was pared by 3 bases and J by 0 bases, with 12 bases between. The germline gives CDR1 SGHTA, CDR2 FQGNSA. The CDR3, as DNA: TGTGCCAGCAGCTTCGGGTCGGGGAGCTCCTACAATGAGCAGTTCTTC. This gives the protein CASSFGSGSSYNEQFF.

V usage is TRBV29-1 and J usage is TRBJ1-1, with D perhaps TRBD1 (6 bases). CDR1 and CDR2 (germline): SQVTM, ANQGSEA. The CDR3 consists of 15 residues. The germline V and J ends were trimmed by 5 bases and 3 bases, with 19 bases remaining between them. The CDR3 spells CSVFSPGEGDTEAFF. The CDR3 DNA follows: TGCAGCGTTTTCAGTCCCGGGGAGGGGGACACTGAAGCTTTCTTT.

V and J are TRBV9 and TRBJ2-2; D is undetermined. This CDR3 contains 13 residues. The V gene's germline CDR1 is SGDLS and CDR2 YYNGEE. Trimming cost V 0 bases and J 7 bases, with 7 bases left between them. The CDR3 sequence: CASSVVRNGELFF. The CDR3 DNA follows: TGTGCCAGCAGCGTAGTTAGAAACGGGGAGCTGTTTTTT. The variable domain in full, with the rest retrieved from reference TRBV9 and TRBJ2-2, is DSGVTQTPKHLITATGQRVTLRCSPRSGDLSVYWYQQSLDQGLQFLIQYYNGEERAKGNILERFSAQQFPDLHSELNLSSLELGDSALYFCASSVVRNGELFFGEGSRLTVL.

This rearrangement joins TRBV7-2 to TRBJ2-5, with 9 bases identical to TRBD2. V shed 10 bases, J shed 7 bases, and the junction held 10 bases outside the gene matches. The CDR3 is made up of 13 amino acids. Germline assignment: CDR1 SGHTA and CDR2 FQGNSA. The CDR3 DNA follows: TGTGCCACCAGTTTTAGCGGGGGTGGGACCCAGTACTTC. Amino acid sequence: CATSFSGGGTQYF.

The chain's CDR3 is CASSPRGLANTEAFF. The CDR3 DNA is TGTGCCAGCAGCCCTCGCGGGCTAGCGAACACTGAAGCTTTCTTT. The rearrangement uses TRBV9 and TRBJ1-1; the D is unclear. V lost 4 bases to trimming and J lost 1 base, with 14 bases between them. The CDR3 totals 15 residues. Germline loops: CDR1 SGDLS, CDR2 YYNGEE.